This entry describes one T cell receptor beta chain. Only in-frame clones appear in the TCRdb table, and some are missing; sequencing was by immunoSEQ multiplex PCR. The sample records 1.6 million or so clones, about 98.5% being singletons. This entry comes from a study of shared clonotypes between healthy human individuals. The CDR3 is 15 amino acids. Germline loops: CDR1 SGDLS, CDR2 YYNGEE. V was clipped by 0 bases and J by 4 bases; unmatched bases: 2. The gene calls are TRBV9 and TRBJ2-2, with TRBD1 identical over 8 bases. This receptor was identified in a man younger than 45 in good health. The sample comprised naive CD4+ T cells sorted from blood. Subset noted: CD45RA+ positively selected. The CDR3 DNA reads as TGTGCCAGCAGCGTAGTCGGACAGGGCACCGGGGAGCTGTTTTTT. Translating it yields CASSVVGQGTGELFF.